The 14 T cell receptor beta chains below all came from one sample that was sequenced in a study of T cells in Graves' hyperthyroidism and ophthalmopathy. RNA transcripts provided the source from which TCR beta CDR3 regions were amplified. First-round RT-PCR targeting the TCR CDR3 was performed with the HTBI primer set. TCRdb ran MiXCR on the multiplex PCR reads and lists one entry per CDR3 protein. The table records 500,000 to 550,000 distinct CDR3 sequences, under 25% of them present only once. The sequenced sample consisted of blood. Receptor source: a man between 18 and 35 years old with Graves' hyperthyroidism.

In this sample, this clonotype turned up many times. The chain employs TRBV2 and TRBJ1-1; TRBD1 is a possible D gene (6 bases). Trimming pared 5 bases from V and 5 bases from J, leaving 15 bases between. The CDR3 covers 14 residues. Germline loops: CDR1 SNHLY, CDR2 FYNNEI. The CDR3 DNA reads as TGTGCCAGCAGTCTAAAACAGGGACGGACTGAAGCTTTCTTT. It encodes CASSLKQGRTEAFF.

This clonotype was seen at least ten times. V is TRBV2 and J is TRBJ2-7; D might be TRBD1 or TRBD2, each matching 5 bases. There are 14 residues in the CDR3. Trimming pared 8 bases from V and 0 bases from J, leaving 14 bases between. Germline CDR1 is SNHLY and CDR2 is FYNNEI. The CDR3: CASFERDDSYEQYF. For the CDR3, the DNA is TGTGCCAGCTTTGAGAGGGACGACTCCTACGAGCAGTACTTC.

This clonotype was counted at least ten times. The rearrangement uses TRBV2 and TRBJ1-3; unclear D gene. Germline V gives CDR1 SNHLY, CDR2 FYNNEI. V was clipped by 8 bases and J by 4 bases, with 3 bases between them. The CDR3 has 10 residues. The chain's CDR3 is CASFGNTIYF. The CDR3, as DNA: TGTGCCAGCTTCGGAAACACCATATATTTT.

The table lists this clonotype with many counts. The J gene is TRBJ2-2, the V gene TRBV29-1; D not resolved. The CDR3 contains 12 residues. The germline V gene encodes CDR1 SQVTM and CDR2 ANQGSEA. Between the trimmed V and J ends, which lost 4 bases and 0 bases, there was a span of 3 bases. The CDR3 region has the DNA TGCAGCGTTGTCGCGAACACCGGGGAGCTGTTTTTT. This codes for CSVVANTGELFF.

This clonotype has more than one count but fewer than ten. The rearrangement joins TRBV12-5 to TRBJ1-1; D gene unclear. The germline V and J ends were trimmed by 10 bases and 1 base, with 13 bases remaining between them. The germline V gene has CDR1 LGHNT and CDR2 FRNRAP. CDR3 length equals 13 residues. The CDR3 protein is CATSPLANTEAFF. The DNA of the CDR3 is TGTGCTACCAGTCCCCTGGCGAACACTGAAGCTTTCTTT.

This clonotype was observed at least ten times. CDR3 in amino acids: CASSWNAELFF. CDR3 in DNA: TGTGCCAGCAGCTGGAATGCGGAGCTGTTTTTT. V and J are TRBV7-9 and TRBJ2-2, with D hard to call. V was clipped by 4 bases and J by 10 bases, with 7 bases between them. Germline lookup yields CDR1 SEHNR and CDR2 FQNEAQ (reference sequence). CDR3 length equals 11 residues.

In this sample, this clonotype turned up many times. The chain combines TRBV19 with TRBJ1-2; possibly TRBD1 for D (6 bases). Germline CDR1 is LNHDA and CDR2 is SQIVND (reference sequence). This CDR3 comprises 15 residues. Trimming left V 9 bases short and J 2 bases short, with 19 bases between. In DNA form, the CDR3 reads TGTGCCAGCTCGACCCAGGGGTCTCCCAACTATGGCTACACCTTC. Protein sequence: CASSTQGSPNYGYTF.

This clonotype was seen repeatedly, ten times or more. The chain joins TRBV6-1 to TRBJ1-2, with 8 positions matching TRBD1. Germline-derived CDR1 and CDR2 are MNHNS and SASEGT. Germline trimming cut 4 bases from V and 7 bases from J; bases unmatched to any gene: 11. The CDR3 sequence is 15 residues long. The CDR3 is CASSGLTGGTLGYTF. CDR3 in DNA: TGTGCCAGCAGTGGTTTAACAGGGGGAACCCTTGGCTACACCTTC.

This clonotype was picked up many times. The chain links TRBV6-1 to TRBJ1-3; unclear D gene. Germline lookup yields CDR1 MNHNS and CDR2 SASEGT. This CDR3 comprises 14 residues. Trimming removed 5 bases from V and 0 bases from J, with 8 bases in between. CDR3 nucleotide sequence: TGTGCCAGCAGTCCCTCAGACTCTGGAAACACCATATATTTT. Protein product: CASSPSDSGNTIYF.

This clonotype was detected ten times or more. The chain has TRBV3-1 and TRBJ2-5; 11 nucleotides agree with TRBD2. V was clipped by 4 bases and J by 0 bases; unmatched bases: 7. The CDR3 is 17 residues long. The germline V gene has CDR1 LGHDT and CDR2 YNNKEL (reference sequence). The CDR3: CASSLLLTSGDQETQYF. The DNA for the CDR3 is TGTGCCAGCAGCCTACTCCTGACTAGCGGGGACCAAGAGACCCAGTACTTC.

In this sample, this clonotype turned up once. J is TRBJ1-5 and V is TRBV7-2; D unclear. Germline V lookup: CDR1 SGHTA, CDR2 FQGNSA. Trimming shortened V by 1 base and J by 4 bases, and 8 bases separated the two germline ends. The CDR3 extends over 14 amino acids. The CDR3 spells CASSLVARNQPQHF. CDR3 DNA: TGTGCCAGCAGCTTAGTGGCAAGAAATCAGCCCCAGCATTTT.

This chain links TRBV28 with TRBJ1-1, with a possible D match to TRBD1 (5 bases). V was cut by 6 bases and J by 6 bases, with 17 bases left in between. This CDR3 region has 14 residues. Germline loops: CDR1 MDHEN, CDR2 SYDVKM. The CDR3 DNA reads TGTGCCAGCAGAATACGGGACCCCTTTTCTGAAGCTTTCTTT. It translates to CASRIRDPFSEAFF. The variable domain in full, with the rest retrieved from reference TRBV28 and TRBJ1-1, is DVKVTQSSRYLVKRTGEKVFLECVQDMDHENMFWYRQDPGLGLRLIYFSYDVKMKEKGDIPEGYSVSREKKERFSLILESASTNQTSMYLCASRIRDPFSEAFFGQGTRLTVV.

This clonotype was recorded many times. The chain couples TRBV27 to TRBJ1-1; no clear D gene. The germline V gene has CDR1 MNHEY and CDR2 SMNVEV (reference sequence). V was trimmed by 6 bases and J by 3 bases, leaving 11 bases between them. CDR3 length: 13 amino acids. The CDR3 DNA sequence: TGTGCCAGCAGCCTTACCAGACACACTGAAGCTTTCTTT. Amino acid sequence: CASSLTRHTEAFF.

This clonotype was counted ten times or more. This chain uses TRBV28 with TRBJ1-5; the match to TRBD1 covers 11 bases. V was pared by 10 bases and J by 4 bases, with 12 bases of the junction left unmatched. From germline, CDR1 is MDHEN and CDR2 SYDVKM. This CDR3 has 16 residues. CDR3 in DNA: TGTGCCACTAAGGGCCGGGACAGGGGGAGAAATCAGCCCCAGCATTTT. Residues: CATKGRDRGRNQPQHF.